One and the same sample provided the 17 T cell receptor beta chains below, sequenced in a study of blood T cell repertoires in COVID-19. TCRdb's table, derived via immunoSEQ multiplex PCR, lists solely in-frame clones and lacks some. The table lists 160,000 or so clones, 80% of them singletons. Material: peripheral blood. These receptors were obtained from a man in his sixties with acute or convalescent COVID-19.

This rearrangement joins TRBV28 to TRBJ1-5; D perhaps matches TRBD1 (6 bases). V was clipped by 2 bases and J by 0 bases, with 17 bases between them. This CDR3 is 18 amino acids long. CDR1 is MDHEN and CDR2 is SYDVKM in the germline V gene. As DNA, the CDR3 is TGTGCCAGCAGTTTACTGGTCAACAGGGCGTATAGCAATCAGCCCCAGCATTTT. As protein: CASSLLVNRAYSNQPQHF.

The chain recombines TRBV9 with TRBJ1-1; D not resolved. CDR1 and CDR2 (germline): SGDLS, YYNGEE. The CDR3 runs 13 residues. V dropped 4 bases and J dropped 3 bases, with 10 bases sitting between them. In nucleotides, the CDR3 is TGTGCCAGCAGCCCCCATCCGGACACTGAAGCTTTCTTT. Translated, it gives CASSPHPDTEAFF.

V is TRBV6-6 and J is TRBJ1-4; D gene unclear. Between the trimmed V and J ends, which lost 2 bases and 8 bases, there was a span of 15 bases. The CDR3 is 15 amino acids. CDR1 is MNHNY and CDR2 is SVGAGI in the germline V gene (reference sequence). The CDR3 DNA reads as TGTGCCAGCAGTTACGAGGAAGGAGGGTGGGAAAAACTGTTTTTT. Translating gives CASSYEEGGWEKLFF.

The chain combines TRBV7-9 with TRBJ1-1, with TRBD1 matching 9 bases. CDR1 and CDR2 from the germline V gene are SEHNR and FQNEAQ (reference sequence). This CDR3 region has 18 residues. Trimming cost V 5 bases and J 1 base; bases outside gene matches: 14. The CDR3 is CASSQRRTGEKRNTEAFF. The CDR3 DNA reads TGTGCCAGCAGCCAAAGACGGACAGGGGAGAAACGGAACACTGAAGCTTTCTTT.

The chain combines TRBV7-2 with TRBJ1-3, with 10 bases aligning to TRBD1. CDR1 is SGHTA, CDR2 FQGNSA, per germline. Trimming at V came to 5 bases and at J to 4 bases, leaving 5 bases not matched to a gene. The CDR3 runs 15 residues. CDR3 sequence (DNA): TGTGCCAGCAGCGCCGGGACAGGGGCAGGAAACACCATATATTTT. Translating gives CASSAGTGAGNTIYF.

This chain joins TRBV6-2 or TRBV6-3 and TRBJ2-1, with a possible D match to TRBD2 (6 bases). Germline assignment: CDR1 MNHEY and CDR2 SVGEGT. The V and J ends lost 4 bases and 4 bases respectively, with 17 bases between them. The CDR3 consists of 16 residues. For the CDR3, the DNA is TGTGCCAGCAGTTGGGCGGGGTCGCCCCTATACAATGAGCAGTTCTTC. As protein: CASSWAGSPLYNEQFF.

V is TRBV7-2 and J is TRBJ2-7; 7 nucleotides align to TRBD2. Per the germline V gene, CDR1 is SGHTA and CDR2 is FQGNSA. The length of the CDR3 is 14 residues. J gave up 0 bases and V 5 bases, and 4 bases lay outside the gene matches. The CDR3 region has the DNA TGTGCCAGCAGCATTAGCGGGCGCTCCTACGAGCAGTACTTC. It translates to CASSISGRSYEQYF.

This chain joins TRBV19 and TRBJ2-1; D perhaps matches TRBD2 (6 bases). Trimming removed 6 bases at V and 3 bases at J, with 15 bases between. The CDR3 is made up of 15 amino acids. Per the germline V gene, CDR1 is LNHDA and CDR2 is SQIVND (reference sequence). In nucleotides, the CDR3 is TGTGCCAGTAGGGACGACGGGGGATACTACAATGAGCAGTTCTTC. Translation: CASRDDGGYYNEQFF.

J is TRBJ2-1 and V is TRBV9, with D possibly being TRBD2 (6 bases). Germline CDR1 and CDR2: SGDLS and YYNGEE. V lost 2 bases, J lost 7 bases, and 16 bases lay in between. This CDR3 comprises 15 residues. CDR3 residues: CASSVATGGRNEQFF. Written as DNA, the CDR3 is TGTGCCAGCAGCGTGGCGACTGGGGGGAGAAATGAGCAGTTCTTC.

The chain recombines TRBV30 with TRBJ1-6, with D possibly being TRBD1 (6 bases). V was pared by 2 bases and J by 7 bases, with 9 bases between. The CDR3 is 13 residues long. Germline loops: CDR1 GTSNPN, CDR2 SVGIG (reference sequence). CDR3 nucleotide sequence: TGTGCCTGGAGTTCCCAGGGGAATTCACCCCTCCACTTT. Translating it yields CAWSSQGNSPLHF.

This clone was observed a few times. This chain uses TRBV3-1 (or the pseudogene TRBV3-2) with TRBJ2-3; 12 bases are shared with TRBD2. Germline CDR1 is LGHDT and CDR2 is YNNKEL (reference sequence). The CDR3 totals 15 residues. V shed 4 bases and J 6 bases; nucleotides not matched to a gene: 5. This CDR3 reads CASSLLAGGPDTQYF. In DNA, the CDR3 is TGTGCCAGCAGCCTACTAGCGGGAGGCCCGGATACGCAGTATTTT.

The chain carries TRBV3-1 (or the pseudogene TRBV3-2) and TRBJ2-5; the D gene is possibly TRBD2 (7 bases). Between the trimmed V and J ends, which lost 3 bases and 9 bases, there was a span of 11 bases. This CDR3 is 12 amino acids long. The germline V gene has CDR1 LGHDT and CDR2 YNNKEL (reference sequence). CDR3 bases: TGTGCCAGCAGCCAGGGGAGGGGGGCCCAGTACTTC. This translates into CASSQGRGAQYF.

A few counts support this clone. The rearrangement links TRBV3-1 (or the pseudogene TRBV3-2) to TRBJ2-2, with D hard to call. The CDR3 sequence is 13 residues long. CDR1 is LGHDT, CDR2 YNNKEL, per germline (reference sequence). Trimming took 5 bases from V and 4 from J, leaving 8 bases between them. The CDR3 region has the DNA TGTGCCAGCAGCTTAAGAGGCACCGGGGAGCTGTTTTTT. It is translated as CASSLRGTGELFF.

The V and J genes are TRBV5-1 and TRBJ2-1; TRBD2 agrees at 13 bases. From germline, CDR1 is SGHRS and CDR2 YFSETQ. The CDR3 consists of 15 residues. V shed 4 bases, J shed 10 bases, and the junction held 8 bases outside the gene matches. CDR3 sequence (DNA): TGCGCCAGCAGCCCGGGACTAGCGGGACGGCGCGAGCAGTTCTTC. Its translation: CASSPGLAGRREQFF.

This sequence joins TRBV28 and TRBJ2-1; D ambiguous. The CDR3 runs to 11 residues. Germline-derived CDR1 and CDR2 are MDHEN and SYDVKM. Trimming cost V 6 bases and J 8 bases, with 8 bases left between them. CDR3 in DNA: TGTGCCAGCAGCCCAATCCATGAGCAGTTCTTC. Its translation: CASSPIHEQFF.

V is TRBV21-1 and J is TRBJ2-2; the table names TRBD1, a call not compared with the DNA. TRBV21-1 is tagged as a pseudogene. The CDR3 sequence is 17 residues long. The CDR3 loop is CASSKSPGAQGTGELFF. In nucleotides, the CDR3 is TGTGCCAGCAGCAAAAGCCCCGGGGCCCAGGGGACCGGGGAGCTGTTTTTT.

The chain combines TRBV28 with TRBJ2-2; TRBD2 agrees at 9 bases. CDR3 length: 14 amino acids. The junction had 4 bases not matched to a gene; V was cut back by 6 bases and J by 5 bases. Per germline, CDR1 MDHEN and CDR2 SYDVKM. CDR3 DNA: TGTGCCAGCAGAAGACTAGCGGTAACCGGGGAGCTGTTTTTT. Translation gives CASRRLAVTGELFF.